The next 4 T cell receptor beta chains were all read from a single sample in a study of CD8+CD57+ T cells in acquired aplastic anemia. Researchers used genomic DNA as the template to profile TCR beta VDJ and CDR3. TCRdb re-called the reads with MiXCR, one entry per CDR3 protein. This table holds a few hundred thousand distinct CDR3 sequences, less than 35% found once. Patients selected for sequencing had displayed CD8+CD57+ cell expansion by flow cytometry. Sequenced sample: sorted CD4+, CD8+, or CD8+CD57+ T cells (not recorded which) from PBMCs. These TCRs come from a human donor with aplastic anemia.

This clonotype has at least ten counts. V is TRBV29-1 and J is TRBJ2-5; D may be TRBD1 (5 bases). Trimming pared 7 bases from V and 5 bases from J, leaving 17 bases between. The CDR3 is 13 amino acids. Germline values: CDR1 SQVTM, CDR2 ANQGSEA. The CDR3 reads CSAQGSVSETQYF. DNA for the CDR3: TGCAGCGCCCAGGGTAGTGTTTCGGAGACCCAGTACTTC.

This clonotype has a count of ten or more. This chain joins TRBV19 and TRBJ2-7; 8 nucleotides align to TRBD2. This CDR3 is 17 amino acids long. V lost 0 bases, J lost 1 base, and 8 bases stayed unmatched. The germline gives CDR1 LNHDA, CDR2 SQIVND (reference sequence). The DNA for the CDR3 is TGTGCCAGTAGTATAGATCACTTAGCGGGACTATCCTACGAGCAGTACTTC. Residues: CASSIDHLAGLSYEQYF.

There are a few counts of this clonotype. CDR3 bases: TGTGCCAGCTCACCTCCAAGCAGGGATGGCTACACCTTC. Translating it yields CASSPPSRDGYTF. V is TRBV18 and J is TRBJ1-2; TRBD1 might be the D (5 bases). The germline V gene has CDR1 KGHSH and CDR2 LQKENI. Trimming shortened V by 3 bases and J by 6 bases, and 11 bases separated the two germline ends. The CDR3 runs 13 residues.

The CDR3, as DNA: TGCGCCAGCAGTCAGACTAGCGGGATAGGGGAGCAGTTCTTC. Its protein product is CASSQTSGIGEQFF. The chain links TRBV5-1 to TRBJ2-1, with 11 nucleotides matching TRBD2. The ends lost 5 bases at V and 10 bases at J; junction bases unmatched: 8. The germline gives CDR1 SGHRS, CDR2 YFSETQ. There are 14 residues in the CDR3.